This T cell receptor beta chain was found in a study of T cell responses to AZD1222 COVID-19 vaccine. Study results and limitations: It was only after the peak T cell response that any repertoires were sampled. It should be noted that donors were predominantly white British and more often female, and clonal diversity was possibly underestimated. Variant regions that are unmutated are reportedly the target of nearly half of spike-specific TCRs.

Method: immunoSEQ multiplex PCR; TCRdb's copy keeps in-frame clones and lacks some. The table lists 100,000 or so clones, roughly 90% of them singletons, with around 3% in the top ten. Comments on this clone: The target antigen is unknown.

CDR1 is SGHDT, CDR2 YYEEEE, per germline. Trimming stripped 2 bases from V and 6 bases from J, with 9 bases between. The CDR3 has 13 residues. J is TRBJ1-5 and V is TRBV5-6; unclear D gene. Sequenced material: peripheral blood, taken on day 0 of AZD1222 vaccination. The receptor was derived from an adult in good health. The DNA for the CDR3 is TGTGCCAGCAGCTTTAGCAGCGGTCAGCCCCAGCATTTT. Protein: CASSFSSGQPQHF.